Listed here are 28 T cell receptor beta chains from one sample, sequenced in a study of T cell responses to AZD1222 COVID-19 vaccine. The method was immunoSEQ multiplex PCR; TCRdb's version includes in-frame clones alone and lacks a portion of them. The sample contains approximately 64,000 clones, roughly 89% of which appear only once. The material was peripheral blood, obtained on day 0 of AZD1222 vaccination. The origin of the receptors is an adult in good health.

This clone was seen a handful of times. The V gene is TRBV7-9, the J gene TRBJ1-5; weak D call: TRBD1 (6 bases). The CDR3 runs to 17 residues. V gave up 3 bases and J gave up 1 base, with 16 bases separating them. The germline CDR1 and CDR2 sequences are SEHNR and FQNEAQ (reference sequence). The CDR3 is CASSFTKPGDSNQPQHF. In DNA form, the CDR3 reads TGTGCCAGCAGCTTCACCAAGCCAGGGGACAGCAATCAGCCCCAGCATTTT.

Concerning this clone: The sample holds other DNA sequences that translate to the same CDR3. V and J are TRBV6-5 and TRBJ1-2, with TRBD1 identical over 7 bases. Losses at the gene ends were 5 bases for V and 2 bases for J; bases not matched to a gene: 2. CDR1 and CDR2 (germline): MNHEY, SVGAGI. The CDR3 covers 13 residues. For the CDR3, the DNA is TGTGCCAGCAGTCTGGACAGGAACTATGGCTACACCTTC. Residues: CASSLDRNYGYTF.

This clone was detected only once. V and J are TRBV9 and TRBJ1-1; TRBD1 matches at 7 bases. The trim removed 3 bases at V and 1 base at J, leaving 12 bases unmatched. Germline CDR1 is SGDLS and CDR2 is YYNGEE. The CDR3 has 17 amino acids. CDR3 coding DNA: TGTGCCAGCAGCGAAGGCAGGGGGTATTCCGGGAACACTGAAGCTTTCTTT. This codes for CASSEGRGYSGNTEAFF.

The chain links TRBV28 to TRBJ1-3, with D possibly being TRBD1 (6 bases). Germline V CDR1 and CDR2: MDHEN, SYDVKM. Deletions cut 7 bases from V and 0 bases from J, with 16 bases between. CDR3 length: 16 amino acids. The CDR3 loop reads CASTSTGYYSGNTIYF. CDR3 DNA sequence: TGTGCCAGCACTTCGACAGGTTACTACTCTGGAAACACCATATATTTT.

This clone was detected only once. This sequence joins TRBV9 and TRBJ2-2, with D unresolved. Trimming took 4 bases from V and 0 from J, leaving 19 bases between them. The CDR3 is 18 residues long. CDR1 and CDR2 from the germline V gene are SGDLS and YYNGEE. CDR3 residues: CASSPYRGGAPNTGELFF. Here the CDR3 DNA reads TGTGCCAGCAGCCCCTATCGAGGCGGCGCCCCGAACACCGGGGAGCTGTTTTTT.

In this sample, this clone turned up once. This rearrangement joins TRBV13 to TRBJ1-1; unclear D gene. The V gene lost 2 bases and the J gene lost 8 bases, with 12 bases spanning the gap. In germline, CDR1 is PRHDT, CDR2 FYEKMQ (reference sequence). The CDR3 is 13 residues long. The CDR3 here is CASSLRAVVEAFF. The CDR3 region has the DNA TGTGCCAGCAGCTTACGCGCCGTAGTGGAAGCTTTCTTT.

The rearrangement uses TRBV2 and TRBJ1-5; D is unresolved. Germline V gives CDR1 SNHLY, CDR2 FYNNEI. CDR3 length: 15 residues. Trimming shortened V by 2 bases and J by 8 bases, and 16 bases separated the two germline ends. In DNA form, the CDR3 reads TGTGCCAGCAGTGAAAGGGAGGCAGGTACGGAGCCCCAGCATTTT. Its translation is CASSEREAGTEPQHF. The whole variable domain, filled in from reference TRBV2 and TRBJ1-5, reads EPEVTQTPSHQVTQMGQEVILRCVPISNHLYFYWYRQILGQKVEFLVSFYNNEISEKSEIFDDQFSVERPDGSNFTLKIRSTKLEDSAMYFCASSEREAGTEPQHFGDGTRLSIL.

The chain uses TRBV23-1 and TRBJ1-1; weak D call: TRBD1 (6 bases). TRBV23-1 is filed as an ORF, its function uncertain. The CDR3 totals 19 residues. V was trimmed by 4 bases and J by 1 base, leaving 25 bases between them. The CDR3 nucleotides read TGCGCCAGCAGTCCTAAATGGGTCCGGGGGCGCAGGGAGAACACTGAAGCTTTCTTT. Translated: CASSPKWVRGRRENTEAFF.

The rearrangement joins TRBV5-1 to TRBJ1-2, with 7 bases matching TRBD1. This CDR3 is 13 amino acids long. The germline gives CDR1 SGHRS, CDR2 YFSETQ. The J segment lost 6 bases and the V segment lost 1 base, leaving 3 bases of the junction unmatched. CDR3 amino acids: CASSLRQGDGYTF. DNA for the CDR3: TGCGCCAGCAGCTTGCGACAGGGTGATGGCTACACCTTC.

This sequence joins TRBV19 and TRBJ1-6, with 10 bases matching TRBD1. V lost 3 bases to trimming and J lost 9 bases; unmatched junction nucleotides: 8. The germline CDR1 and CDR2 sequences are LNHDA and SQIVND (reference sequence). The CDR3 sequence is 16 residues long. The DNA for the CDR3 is TGTGCCAGTAGTATTCCCGGACAGGGGGTCGGTTCACCCCTCCACTTT. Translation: CASSIPGQGVGSPLHF. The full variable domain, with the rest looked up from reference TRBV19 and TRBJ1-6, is DGGITQSPKYLFRKEGQNVTLSCEQNLNHDAMYWYRQDPGQGLRLIYYSQIVNDFQKGDIAEGYSVSREKKESFPLTVTSAQKNPTAFYLCASSIPGQGVGSPLHFGNGTRLTVT.

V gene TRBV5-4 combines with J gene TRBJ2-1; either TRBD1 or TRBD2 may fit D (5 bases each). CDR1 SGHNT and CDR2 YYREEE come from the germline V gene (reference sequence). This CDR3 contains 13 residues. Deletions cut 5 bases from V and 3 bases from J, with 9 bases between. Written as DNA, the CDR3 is TGTGCCAGCAGTAGGGACCTCTACAATGAGCAGTTCTTC. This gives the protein CASSRDLYNEQFF.

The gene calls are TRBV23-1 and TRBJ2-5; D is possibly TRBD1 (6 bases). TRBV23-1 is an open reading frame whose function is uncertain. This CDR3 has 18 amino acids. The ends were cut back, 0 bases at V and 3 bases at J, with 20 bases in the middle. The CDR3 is CASSQSLPFRGREETQYF. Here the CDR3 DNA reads TGCGCCAGCAGTCAATCGCTCCCCTTCAGGGGCCGGGAAGAGACCCAGTACTTC.

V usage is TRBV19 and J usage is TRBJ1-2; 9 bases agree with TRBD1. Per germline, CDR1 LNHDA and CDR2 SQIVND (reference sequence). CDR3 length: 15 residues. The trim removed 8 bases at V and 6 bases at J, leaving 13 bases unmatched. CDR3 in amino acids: CASLQPGQGFDGYTF. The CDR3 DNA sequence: TGTGCCAGTCTCCAACCGGGACAGGGCTTTGATGGCTACACCTTC.

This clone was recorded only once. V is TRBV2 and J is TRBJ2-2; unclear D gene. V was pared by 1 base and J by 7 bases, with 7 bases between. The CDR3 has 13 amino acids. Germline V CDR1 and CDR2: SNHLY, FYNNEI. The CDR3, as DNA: TGTGCCAGCAGTGAAGGAGAGGTCGGGGAGCTGTTTTTT. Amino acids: CASSEGEVGELFF.

CDR3 loop: CASSQGQHTEAFF. The CDR3 DNA sequence: TGTGCCAGCAGCCAGGGACAGCACACTGAAGCTTTCTTT. V gene TRBV2 combines with J gene TRBJ1-1; 7 nucleotides agree with TRBD1. Germline assignment: CDR1 SNHLY and CDR2 FYNNEI. There are 13 residues in the CDR3. V dropped 6 bases and J dropped 3; count of bases not matched to a gene: 4.

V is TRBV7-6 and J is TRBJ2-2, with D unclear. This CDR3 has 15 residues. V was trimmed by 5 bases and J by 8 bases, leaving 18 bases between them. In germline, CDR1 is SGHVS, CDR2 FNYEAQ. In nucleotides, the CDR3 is TGTGCCAGCAGCCCTAGAGGCAGCGCAGCGGGGGAGCTGTTTTTT. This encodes CASSPRGSAAGELFF.

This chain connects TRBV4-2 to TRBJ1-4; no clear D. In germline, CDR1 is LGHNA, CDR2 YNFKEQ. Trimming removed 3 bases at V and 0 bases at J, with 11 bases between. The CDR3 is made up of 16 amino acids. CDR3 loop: CASSQGARPTNEKLFF. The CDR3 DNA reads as TGTGCCAGCAGCCAGGGTGCTCGCCCAACTAATGAAAAACTGTTTTTT.

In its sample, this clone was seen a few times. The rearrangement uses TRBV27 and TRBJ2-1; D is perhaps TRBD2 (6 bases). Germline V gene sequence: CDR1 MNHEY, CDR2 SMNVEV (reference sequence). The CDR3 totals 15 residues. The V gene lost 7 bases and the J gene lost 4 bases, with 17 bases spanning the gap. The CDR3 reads CASNIRRGEYNEQFF. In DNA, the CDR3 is TGTGCCAGCAACATCCGCCGCGGGGAATACAATGAGCAGTTCTTC.

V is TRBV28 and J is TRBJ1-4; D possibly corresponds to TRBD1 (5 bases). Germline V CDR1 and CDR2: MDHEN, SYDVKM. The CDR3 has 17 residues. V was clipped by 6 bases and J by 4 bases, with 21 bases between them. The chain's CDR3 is CASSPLSRGPINEKLFF. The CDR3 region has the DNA TGTGCCAGCAGCCCCCTTTCCCGGGGCCCTATTAATGAAAAACTGTTTTTT.

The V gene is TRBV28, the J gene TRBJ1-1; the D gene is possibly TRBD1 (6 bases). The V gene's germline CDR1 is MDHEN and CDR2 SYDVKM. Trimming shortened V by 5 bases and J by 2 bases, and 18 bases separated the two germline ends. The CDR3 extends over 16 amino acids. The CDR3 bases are TGTGCCAGCAGTCGGGTACAGGGCTCAGGCAACACTGAAGCTTTCTTT. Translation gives CASSRVQGSGNTEAFF.

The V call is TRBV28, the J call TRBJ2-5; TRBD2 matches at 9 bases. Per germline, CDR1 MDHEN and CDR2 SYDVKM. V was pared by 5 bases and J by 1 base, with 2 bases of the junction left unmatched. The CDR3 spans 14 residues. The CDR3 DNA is TGTGCCAGCAGTCAGCGGGGGGTCCAAGAGACCCAGTACTTC. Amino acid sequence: CASSQRGVQETQYF.

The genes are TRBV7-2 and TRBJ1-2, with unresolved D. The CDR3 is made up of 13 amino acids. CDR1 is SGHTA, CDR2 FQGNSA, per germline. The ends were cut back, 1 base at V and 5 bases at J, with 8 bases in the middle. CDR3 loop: CASSLDVGYGYTF. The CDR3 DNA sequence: TGTGCCAGCAGCTTAGATGTGGGGTATGGCTACACCTTC.

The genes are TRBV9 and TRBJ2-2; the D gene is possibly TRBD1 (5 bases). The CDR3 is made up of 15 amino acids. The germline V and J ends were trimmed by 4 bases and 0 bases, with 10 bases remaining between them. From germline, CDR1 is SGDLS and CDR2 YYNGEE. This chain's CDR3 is CASSTGTSNTGELFF. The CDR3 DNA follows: TGTGCCAGCAGCACAGGAACCTCGAACACCGGGGAGCTGTTTTTT.

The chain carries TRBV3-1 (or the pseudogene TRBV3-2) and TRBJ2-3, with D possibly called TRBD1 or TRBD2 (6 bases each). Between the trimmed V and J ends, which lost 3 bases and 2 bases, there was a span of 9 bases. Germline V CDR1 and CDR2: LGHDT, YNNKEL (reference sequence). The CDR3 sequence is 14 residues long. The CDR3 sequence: CASSQGGITDTQYF. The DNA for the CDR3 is TGTGCCAGCAGCCAGGGGGGCATCACAGATACGCAGTATTTT.

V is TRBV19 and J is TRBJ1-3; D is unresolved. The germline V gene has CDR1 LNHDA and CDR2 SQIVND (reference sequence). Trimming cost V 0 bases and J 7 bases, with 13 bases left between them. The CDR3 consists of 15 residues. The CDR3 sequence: CASSIEGSLRNTIYF. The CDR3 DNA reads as TGTGCCAGTAGTATAGAGGGGTCTCTGCGGAACACCATATATTTT.

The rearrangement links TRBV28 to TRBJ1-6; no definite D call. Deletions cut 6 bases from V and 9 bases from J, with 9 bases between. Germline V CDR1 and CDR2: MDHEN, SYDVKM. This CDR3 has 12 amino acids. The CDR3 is CASSPESSPLHF. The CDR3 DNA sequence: TGTGCCAGCAGCCCCGAGTCTTCACCCCTCCACTTT. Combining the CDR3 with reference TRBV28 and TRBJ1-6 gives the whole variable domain DVKVTQSSRYLVKRTGEKVFLECVQDMDHENMFWYRQDPGLGLRLIYFSYDVKMKEKGDIPEGYSVSREKKERFSLILESASTNQTSMYLCASSPESSPLHFGNGTRLTVT.

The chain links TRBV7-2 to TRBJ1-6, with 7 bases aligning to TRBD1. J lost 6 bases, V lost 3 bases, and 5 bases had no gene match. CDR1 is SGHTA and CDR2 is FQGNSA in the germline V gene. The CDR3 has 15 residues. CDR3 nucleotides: TGTGCCAGCAGCTTCCAGGGGGGACTTAATTCACCCCTCCACTTT. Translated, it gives CASSFQGGLNSPLHF. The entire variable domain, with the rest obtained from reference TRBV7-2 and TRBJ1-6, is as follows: GAGVSQSPSNKVTEKGKDVELRCDPISGHTALYWYRQSLGQGLEFLIYFQGNSAPDKSGLPSDRFSAERTGGSVSTLTIQRTQQEDSAVYLCASSFQGGLNSPLHFGNGTRLTVT.

CDR3 bases: TGTGCCAGCAGCTTACTCAGGGGGCTGGCTGGAAACACCATATATTTT. This translates into CASSLLRGLAGNTIYF. This chain links TRBV11-2 with TRBJ1-3; 8 nucleotides agree with TRBD1. Per germline, CDR1 SGHAT and CDR2 FQNNGV. The CDR3 runs to 16 residues. V dropped 2 bases and J dropped 2; count of bases not matched to a gene: 5.